These T cell receptor beta chains were read from a single sample in a study of cytotoxic CD8 clonotypes in ibrutinib-treated CLL. Profiled with immunoSEQ multiplex PCR; TCRdb holds only in-frame clones, not every one. The repertoire consists of over 100,000 clones, with over 75% occurring once and the leading ten covering roughly 2%. Specimen: PBMCs, collected after 24 months of ibrutinib treatment. These TCRs come from a human donor with chronic lymphocytic leukemia. CDR3s include the opening cysteine and the closing phenylalanine or tryptophan. D genes are given only for firm matches. Clone size is shown for a subset of rows, as once, few, many or a class of expanded clone.

D gene | J gene | clone size | V gene | CDR3 DNA | CDR3 protein
. | TRBJ2-3 | . | TRBV4-3 | TGCGCCAGCAGCCATAGCAGATCCATCTCTGGCACAGATACGCAGTATTTT | CASSHSRSISGTDTQYF
. | TRBJ1-5 | few | TRBV7-8 | TGTGCCAGCAGTCTCGGACAGAATCAGCCCCAGCATTTT | CASSLGQNQPQHF
. | TRBJ1-5 | . | TRBV28 | TGTGCCAGCAGTCCTCCCCGTCCCGGACTCGGGTCTGGTCAGCCCCAGCATTTT | CASSPPRPGLGSGQPQHF
. | TRBJ2-2 | . | TRBV10-3 | TGTGCCATCAGCGGGGCGAACACCGGGGAGCTGTTTTTT | CAISGANTGELFF
TRBD2 | TRBJ2-7 | . | TRBV7-9 | TGTGCCAGCAGCTTAGACGGGGGGGCCCCCTACGAGCAGTACTTC | CASSLDGGAPYEQYF
TRBD2 | TRBJ2-5 | . | TRBV7-2 | TGTGCCAGCAGCCTAGCGGGGGGGCCTGCGAAGACCCAGTACTTC | CASSLAGGPAKTQYF
. | TRBJ1-5 | . | TRBV28 | TGTGCCAGCAGATTAGAACAGGGATGGCAGCCCCAGCATTTT | CASRLEQGWQPQHF
. | TRBJ2-1 | once | TRBV30 | TGTGCCTGGAGTGTGAATTGGTTAGTAGGGGCCTACAATGAGCAGTTCTTC | CAWSVNWLVGAYNEQFF
. | TRBJ1-3 | . | TRBV7-2 | TGTGCCAGCAGCCCCGGAGGAGCTCCTGGAAACACCATATATTTT | CASSPGGAPGNTIYF
. | TRBJ1-2 | few | TRBV28 | TGTGCCAGCAGTTCCACCGGGACATCGAACTATGGCTACACCTTC | CASSSTGTSNYGYTF
TRBD2 | TRBJ2-5 | . | TRBV30 | TGTGCCTGGACTAGTTTTGGGACTAGGGAAGAGACCCAGTACTTC | CAWTSFGTREETQYF
. | TRBJ2-5 | . | TRBV28 | TGTGCCAGCAGAGGGGGCCAAGAGACCCAGTACTTC | CASRGGQETQYF
. | TRBJ2-7 | . | TRBV4-1 | TGCGCCAGCAGCCCCGGTTCTTCCTACGAGCAGTACTTC | CASSPGSSYEQYF
TRBD1 | TRBJ2-1 | . | TRBV28 | TGTGCCAGCAGAACCATGGGACAGGGCCGCAATGAGCAGTTCTTC | CASRTMGQGRNEQFF
. | TRBJ1-5 | . | TRBV7-2 | TGTGCCAGCAGCTTAGGCGGGATGGGTCCCCAGCATTTT | CASSLGGMGPQHF
. | TRBJ2-3 | once | TRBV6-4 | TGTGCCAGCAGTGAAGGCGGGCCCACAGATACGCAGTATTTT | CASSEGGPTDTQYF
. | TRBJ1-5 | . | TRBV14 | TGTGCCAGCAGCCATCGGGGGGCCAATCAGCCCCAGCATTTT | CASSHRGANQPQHF
TRBD1 | TRBJ1-2 | . | TRBV28 | TGTGCCAGCAGATCGGACAGGGGAGGCTACACCTTC | CASRSDRGGYTF
TRBD1 | TRBJ1-1 | . | TRBV18 | TGTGCCAGCTCCCCGCAGGTAATGGACAGGGGTGAAGCTTTCTTT | CASSPQVMDRGEAFF
TRBD2 | TRBJ2-1 | . | TRBV4-3 | TGCGCCAGCAGCCAAGTAGCGGGGGACAATGAGCAGTTCTTC | CASSQVAGDNEQFF
. | TRBJ2-1 | . | TRBV30 | TGTGCCTGGAGGGAGGACAGTCTTCAGGATGAGCAGTTCTTC | CAWREDSLQDEQFF
. | TRBJ2-1 | . | TRBV2 | TGTGCCAGCAGTGAAGCCGGGTGGAGCTCCTACAATGAGCAGTTCTTC | CASSEAGWSSYNEQFF
TRBD1 | TRBJ1-5 | . | TRBV19 | TGTGCCAGCCAACGAAGAGGGCAGGGGGCCGGTCAGCCCCAGCATTTT | CASQRRGQGAGQPQHF
. | TRBJ2-7 | . | TRBV2 | TGTGCCAGCAGTGAAGCTTACGGGACGCGGTACGAGCAGTACTTC | CASSEAYGTRYEQYF
TRBD1 | TRBJ1-1 | . | TRBV28 | TGTGCCAGCAGTCTCCTAACAGGGGGCGTAACCCGTGCTTTCTTT | CASSLLTGGVTRAFF
TRBD1 | TRBJ2-7 | . | TRBV28 | TGTGCCAGCAGTCCCTCGCCGGGACAGGGCTCCTACGAGCAGTACTTC | CASSPSPGQGSYEQYF
TRBD1 | TRBJ2-5 | . | TRBV18 | TGTGCCAGCTCACCGCTTCAGGGACAGGGAGAGACCCAGTACTTC | CASSPLQGQGETQYF
. | TRBJ2-1 | . | TRBV29-1 | TGCAGCGTTGAGGGTTCGCGGCCGCTCTGGCAGTTCTTC | CSVEGSRPLWQFF
TRBD1 | TRBJ2-1 | . | TRBV27 | TGTGCCAGCAGAATCAGACCGGGACAGGGGGCGCCGGAGCAGTTCTTC | CASRIRPGQGAPEQFF
. | TRBJ1-1 | . | TRBV28 | TGTGCCAGCACCACGAACACTGAAGCTTTCTTT | CASTTNTEAFF
. | TRBJ2-7 | . | TRBV19 | TGTGCCAGTAAAGCTACCGGGACGGTATCCTACGAGCAGTACTTC | CASKATGTVSYEQYF
TRBD1 | TRBJ2-1 | . | TRBV11-3 | TGTGCCAGCAGCTCCTCGAAGGGACAGATATACAATGAGCAGTTCTTC | CASSSSKGQIYNEQFF
TRBD2 | TRBJ2-7 | . | TRBV12-5 | TGTGCTAGTAGCCAAGGGACTAACTACGAGCAGTACTTC | CASSQGTNYEQYF
TRBD1 | TRBJ2-1 | . | TRBV6-5 | TGTGCCAGCAGCCGACAGGGGGCCTCCTACAATGAGCAGTTCTTC | CASSRQGASYNEQFF
TRBD1 | TRBJ2-7 | once | TRBV14 | TGTGCCAGCAGCCCCGACCGACAGGGGTCCTACGAGCAGTACTTC | CASSPDRQGSYEQYF
. | TRBJ1-4 | . | TRBV15 | TGTGCCACCAGCCGAGGCGAATTAGGGACTGGAAAACTGTTTTTT | CATSRGELGTGKLFF
. | TRBJ1-1 | few | TRBV7-3 | TGTGCCAGCAGCCCAGGACAGCGGAACACTGAAGCTTTCTTT | CASSPGQRNTEAFF
. | TRBJ2-7 | . | TRBV4-3 | TGCGCCAGCAGCCAAGATCGGAGCGAGACCTACGAGCAGTACTTC | CASSQDRSETYEQYF
TRBD2 | TRBJ2-1 | . | TRBV5-6 | TGTGCCAGCAGCCTGGGACTAGCGGGTCCTAAGTTCTTC | CASSLGLAGPKFF
. | TRBJ1-1 | . | TRBV30 | TGTGCCTGGAGTGGTTCCGGAGACAGGCCTAACACTGAAGCTTTCTTT | CAWSGSGDRPNTEAFF
TRBD2 | TRBJ2-2 | . | TRBV29-1 | TGCAGCGTGGGGGAAGGGACTAGCGGGATTAACACCGGGGAGCTGTTTTTT | CSVGEGTSGINTGELFF
. | TRBJ1-5 | few | TRBV5-1 | TGCGCCAGCAGTTCGGGGCGGATCAATCAGCCCCAGCATTTT | CASSSGRINQPQHF
. | TRBJ1-2 | . | TRBV7-2 | TGTGCCAGCAGCTTAGTACAGACCCTCATGCAAGGCTACACCTTC | CASSLVQTLMQGYTF
. | TRBJ2-1 | . | TRBV18 | TGTGCCAGCTCGACAGCAACACAGGGCAATGAGCAGTTCTTC | CASSTATQGNEQFF
TRBD2 | TRBJ2-2 | . | TRBV4-1 | TGCGCCAGCAGCCAGCCCACCGGGGGGGGCACCGGGGAGCTGTTTTTT | CASSQPTGGGTGELFF
. | TRBJ2-5 | . | TRBV5-1 | TGCGCCAGCAGTCGAGGGGGTCCTGAAGAGACCCAGTACTTC | CASSRGGPEETQYF
TRBD2 | TRBJ2-7 | . | TRBV7-2 | TGTGCCAGCAGCTTCCTAGGCCCGGGGACTAATGTTGAGCAGTACTTC | CASSFLGPGTNVEQYF
. | TRBJ2-1 | . | TRBV5-6 | TGTGCCAGCAGCTTGATGAGAATTGCGGGCTTCAAGCGGAAGCAGTTCTTC | CASSLMRIAGFKRKQFF
TRBD1 | TRBJ1-4 | once | TRBV10-1 | TGCGCCCGCCCGGGACAGGAAAATGAAAAACTGTTTTTT | CARPGQENEKLFF
. | TRBJ2-7 | few | TRBV7-2 | TGTGCCAGCAGCCCTCAGGGGAGATCCTACGAGCAGTACTTC | CASSPQGRSYEQYF